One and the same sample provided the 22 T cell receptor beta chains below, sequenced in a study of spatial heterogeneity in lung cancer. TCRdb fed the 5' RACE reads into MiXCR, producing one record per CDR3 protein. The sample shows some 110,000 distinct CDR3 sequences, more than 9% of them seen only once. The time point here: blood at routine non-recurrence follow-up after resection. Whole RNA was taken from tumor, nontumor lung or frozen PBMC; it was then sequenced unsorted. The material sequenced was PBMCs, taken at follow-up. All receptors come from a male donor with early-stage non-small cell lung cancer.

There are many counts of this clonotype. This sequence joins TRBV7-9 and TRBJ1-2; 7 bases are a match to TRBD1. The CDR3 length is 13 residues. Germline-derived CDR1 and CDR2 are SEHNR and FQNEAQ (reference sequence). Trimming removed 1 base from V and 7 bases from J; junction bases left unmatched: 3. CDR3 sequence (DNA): TGTGCCAGCAGCTTAGAAGGGGGCAGTGGCTACACCTTC. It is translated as CASSLEGGSGYTF.

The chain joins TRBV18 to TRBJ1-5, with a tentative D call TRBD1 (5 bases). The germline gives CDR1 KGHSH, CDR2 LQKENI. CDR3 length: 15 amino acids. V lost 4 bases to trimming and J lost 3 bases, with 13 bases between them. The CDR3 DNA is TGTGCCAGCTCACTCAACGGGGGATACAATCAGCCCCAGCATTTT. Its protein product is CASSLNGGYNQPQHF.

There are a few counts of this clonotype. Written as DNA, the CDR3 is TGTGCCAGCAACGCAGACAGGTATAGCAATCAGCCCCAGCATTTT. It translates to CASNADRYSNQPQHF. The rearrangement joins TRBV27 to TRBJ1-5; possible D gene TRBD1, 6 bases. The ends were cut back, 7 bases at V and 0 bases at J, with 13 bases in the middle. This CDR3 is built from 15 residues. Germline V gene sequence: CDR1 MNHEY, CDR2 SMNVEV (reference sequence).

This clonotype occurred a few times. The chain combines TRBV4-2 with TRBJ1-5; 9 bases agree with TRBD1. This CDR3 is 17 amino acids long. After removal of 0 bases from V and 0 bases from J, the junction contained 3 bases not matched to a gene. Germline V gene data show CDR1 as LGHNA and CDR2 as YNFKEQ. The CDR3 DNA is TGTGCCAGCAGCCAAGATCGGGGACAGGGTAGCAATCAGCCCCAGCATTTT. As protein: CASSQDRGQGSNQPQHF.

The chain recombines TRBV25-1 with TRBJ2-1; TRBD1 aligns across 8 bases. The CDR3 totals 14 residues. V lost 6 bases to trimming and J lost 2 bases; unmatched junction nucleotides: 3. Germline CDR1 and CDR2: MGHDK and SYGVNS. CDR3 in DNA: TGTGCCAGCAGACAGGGGGGAGCCTACAATGAGCAGTTCTTC. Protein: CASRQGGAYNEQFF. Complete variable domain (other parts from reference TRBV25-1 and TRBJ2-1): EADIYQTPRYLVIGTGKKITLECSQTMGHDKMYWYQQDPGMELHLIHYSYGVNSTEKGDLSSESTVSRIRTEHFPLTLESARPSHTSQYLCASRQGGAYNEQFFGPGTRLTVL.

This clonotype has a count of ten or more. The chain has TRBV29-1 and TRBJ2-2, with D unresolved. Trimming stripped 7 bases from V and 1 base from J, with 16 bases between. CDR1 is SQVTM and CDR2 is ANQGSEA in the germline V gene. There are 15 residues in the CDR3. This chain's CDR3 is CSASFPGRNTGELFF. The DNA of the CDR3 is TGCAGCGCTAGTTTCCCCGGACGGAACACCGGGGAGCTGTTTTTT.

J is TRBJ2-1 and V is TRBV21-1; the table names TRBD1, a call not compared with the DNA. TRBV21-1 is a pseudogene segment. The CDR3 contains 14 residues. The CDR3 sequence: CASSKPGQYNEQFF. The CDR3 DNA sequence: TGTGCCAGCAGCAAACCGGGACAATACAATGAGCAGTTCTTC.

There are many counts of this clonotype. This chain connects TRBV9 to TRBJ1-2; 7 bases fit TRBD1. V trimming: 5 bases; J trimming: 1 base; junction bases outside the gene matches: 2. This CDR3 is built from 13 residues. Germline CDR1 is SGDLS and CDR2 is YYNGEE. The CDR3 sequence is CASRRDSNYGYTF. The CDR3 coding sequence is TGTGCCAGCAGGAGGGACAGTAACTATGGCTACACCTTC.

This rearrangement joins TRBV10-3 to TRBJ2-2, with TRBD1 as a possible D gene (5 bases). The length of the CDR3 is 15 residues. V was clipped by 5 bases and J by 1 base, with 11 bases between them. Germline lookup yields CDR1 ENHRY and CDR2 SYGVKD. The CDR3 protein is CAISPDDRNTGELFF. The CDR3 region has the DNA TGTGCCATCAGTCCTGATGACAGGAACACCGGGGAGCTGTTTTTT.

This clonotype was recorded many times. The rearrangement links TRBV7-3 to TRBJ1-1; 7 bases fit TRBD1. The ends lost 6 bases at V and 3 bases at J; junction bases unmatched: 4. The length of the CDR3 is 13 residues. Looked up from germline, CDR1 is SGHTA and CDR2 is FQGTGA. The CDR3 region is CASSPDRDTEAFF. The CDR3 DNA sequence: TGTGCCAGCAGTCCCGACAGGGACACTGAAGCTTTCTTT.

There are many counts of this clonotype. The CDR3, as DNA: TGTGCCAGCAGCCAAGGGCGGGGGGTCGAGCAGTACTTC. Protein sequence: CASSQGRGVEQYF. This chain uses TRBV3-1 with TRBJ2-7; 8 bases match TRBD2. The germline CDR1 and CDR2 sequences are LGHDT and YNNKEL (reference sequence). Trimming at V came to 1 base and at J to 6 bases, leaving 2 bases not matched to a gene. CDR3 length equals 13 residues.

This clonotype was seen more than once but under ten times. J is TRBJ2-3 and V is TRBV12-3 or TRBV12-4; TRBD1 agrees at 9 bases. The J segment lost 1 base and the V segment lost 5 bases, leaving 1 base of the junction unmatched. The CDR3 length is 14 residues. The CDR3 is CASSNRGRTDTQYF. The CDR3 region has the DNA TGTGCCAGCAGTAACAGGGGGCGCACAGATACGCAGTATTTT.

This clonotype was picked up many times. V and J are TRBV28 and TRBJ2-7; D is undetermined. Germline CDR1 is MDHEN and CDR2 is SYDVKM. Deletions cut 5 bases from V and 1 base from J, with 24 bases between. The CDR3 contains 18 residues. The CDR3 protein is CASSTTFWTETTSYEQYF. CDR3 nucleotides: TGTGCCAGCAGTACAACCTTCTGGACGGAAACTACGTCCTACGAGCAGTACTTC.

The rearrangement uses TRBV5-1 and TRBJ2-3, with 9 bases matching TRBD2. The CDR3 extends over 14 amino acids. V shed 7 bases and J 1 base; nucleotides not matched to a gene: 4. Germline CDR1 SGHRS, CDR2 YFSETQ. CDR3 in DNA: TGCGCCAGCCGCGGGGGGGCCCGCACAGATACGCAGTATTTT. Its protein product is CASRGGARTDTQYF.

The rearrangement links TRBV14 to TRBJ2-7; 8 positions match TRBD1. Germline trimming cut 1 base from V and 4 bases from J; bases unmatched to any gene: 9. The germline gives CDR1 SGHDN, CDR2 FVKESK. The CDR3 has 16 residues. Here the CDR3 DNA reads TGTGCCAGCAGCCAAGTATACGGACAGGGCCCTTACGAGCAGTACTTC. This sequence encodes CASSQVYGQGPYEQYF.

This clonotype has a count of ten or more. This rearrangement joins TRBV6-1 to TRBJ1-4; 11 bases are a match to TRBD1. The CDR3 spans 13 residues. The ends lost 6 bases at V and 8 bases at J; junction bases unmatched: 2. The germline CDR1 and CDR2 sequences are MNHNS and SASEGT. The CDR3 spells CASRRTGGEKLFF. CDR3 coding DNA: TGTGCCAGCAGAAGGACAGGGGGCGAAAAACTGTTTTTT.

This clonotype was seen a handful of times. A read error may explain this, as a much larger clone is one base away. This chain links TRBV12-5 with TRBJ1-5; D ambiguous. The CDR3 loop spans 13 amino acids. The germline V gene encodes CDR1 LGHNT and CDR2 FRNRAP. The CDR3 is CASGLSGVGSQRF. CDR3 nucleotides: TGTGCTAGTGGTTTGAGTGGAGTGGGCTCCCAGCGTTTT.

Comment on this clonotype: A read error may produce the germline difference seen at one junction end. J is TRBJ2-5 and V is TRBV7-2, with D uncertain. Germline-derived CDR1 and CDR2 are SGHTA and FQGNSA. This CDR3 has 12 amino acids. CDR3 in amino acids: CVSSPARETQYF. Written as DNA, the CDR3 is TGTGTCAGCAGCCCAGCCCGGGAGACCCAGTACTTC. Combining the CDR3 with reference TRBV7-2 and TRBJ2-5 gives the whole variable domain GAGVSQSPSNKVTEKGKDVELRCDPISGHTALYWYRQSLGQGLEFLIYFQGNSAPDKSGLPSDRFSAERTGGSVSTLTIQRTQQEDSAVYLCVSSPARETQYFGPGTRLLVL.

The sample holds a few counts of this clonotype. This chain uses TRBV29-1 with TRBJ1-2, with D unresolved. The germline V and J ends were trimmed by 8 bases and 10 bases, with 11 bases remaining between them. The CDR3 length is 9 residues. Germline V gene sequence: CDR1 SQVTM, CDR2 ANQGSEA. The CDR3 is CSSTPDYTF. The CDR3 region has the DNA TGCAGCTCCACTCCCGACTACACCTTC.

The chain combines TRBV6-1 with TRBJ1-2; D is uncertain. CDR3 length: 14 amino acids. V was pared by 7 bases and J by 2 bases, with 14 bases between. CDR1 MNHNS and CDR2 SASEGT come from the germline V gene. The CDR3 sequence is CASTDLGGNYGYTF. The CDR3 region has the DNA TGTGCCAGCACTGATTTGGGAGGAAACTATGGCTACACCTTC.

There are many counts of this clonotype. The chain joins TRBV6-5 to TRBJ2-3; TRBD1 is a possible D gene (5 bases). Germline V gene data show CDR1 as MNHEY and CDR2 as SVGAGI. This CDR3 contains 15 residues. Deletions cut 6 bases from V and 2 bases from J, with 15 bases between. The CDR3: CASSSDRADTDTQYF. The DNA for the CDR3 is TGTGCCAGCAGCTCTGACAGAGCAGACACAGATACGCAGTATTTT.

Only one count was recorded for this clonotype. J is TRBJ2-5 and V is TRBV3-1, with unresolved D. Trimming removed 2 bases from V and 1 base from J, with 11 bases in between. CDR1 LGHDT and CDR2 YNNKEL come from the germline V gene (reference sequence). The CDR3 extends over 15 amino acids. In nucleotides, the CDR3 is TGTGCCAGCAGCCAAAATACAGTAAGCCAAGAGACCCAGTACTTC. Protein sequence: CASSQNTVSQETQYF.